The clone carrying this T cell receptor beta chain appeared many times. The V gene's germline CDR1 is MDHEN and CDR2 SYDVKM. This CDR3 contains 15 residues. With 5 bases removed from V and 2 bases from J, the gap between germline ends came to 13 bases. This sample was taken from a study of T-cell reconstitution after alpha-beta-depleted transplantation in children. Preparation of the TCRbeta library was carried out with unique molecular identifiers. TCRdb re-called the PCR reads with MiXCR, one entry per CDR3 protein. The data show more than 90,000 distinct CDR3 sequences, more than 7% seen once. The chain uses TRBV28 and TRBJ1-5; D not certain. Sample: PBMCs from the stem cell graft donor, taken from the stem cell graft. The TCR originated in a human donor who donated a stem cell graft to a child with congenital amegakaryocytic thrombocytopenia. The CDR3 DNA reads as TGTGCCAGCAGTCCGACGGGAAATGGCAATCAGCCCCAGCATTTT. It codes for CASSPTGNGNQPQHF.